The clone carrying this T cell receptor (beta chain) was counted between two and nine times. Its antigen is currently unknown. These data come from a study of T-cell memory formation after mild COVID-19. Overall study: For the most part, TCR clusters were specific to one donor.

TCRdb processed the 5' RACE reads anew with MiXCR; each CDR3 protein has one entry. The repertoire has a few hundred thousand distinct CDR3 sequences, 16% of them found once; the top ten carry roughly 21%. Study results and caveats: Cross-reactive memory seemingly joined, as some responding clones were found in pre-infection memory.

This CDR3 is 14 amino acids long. After removal of 4 bases from V and 7 bases from J, the junction contained 6 bases not matched to a gene. Per germline, CDR1 SGHTA and CDR2 FQGNSA. The sequence derives from a man younger than 30 who had mild COVID-19 (a few samples of this study predate the infection). Cell type and time point are not known. The sequencing sample was made of PBMCs or a T cell subset sorted from them (not recorded which). The rearrangement links TRBV7-2 to TRBJ1-1; 10 nucleotides agree with TRBD1. This chain's CDR3 is CASSSTGGDYEAFF. In DNA form, the CDR3 reads TGTGCCAGCAGCTCGACAGGGGGCGATTATGAAGCTTTCTTT.